This passage covers 15 T cell receptor beta chains from one sample sequenced in a study of read filtering for tumor transcriptome and immune sequencing (dated by TCRdb to 2018 to 2020). Sequencing relied on an Illumina HiSeq 4000. The Immunoverse kit was used to build TCR libraries from 400 ng RNA, with molecular barcoded adaptors covering alpha/delta and beta/gamma chains. Clones were called with MiXCR by TCRdb after fastp trimmed the public reads at Q25, and only in-frame beta chains were retained. Identical CDR3 proteins give one entry, which carries the most common genes and DNA. Here the sample has about 90,000 distinct CDR3 sequences; around an eighth occur a single time. Under 15% of the sample rests with the top ten. The specimen was a population of CD138-negative cells sorted from bone marrow. Read against the paper, the sample's cell subset or site label means: bone marrow mononuclear cells depleted of CD138+ plasma/myeloma cells by negative magnetic selection. These receptors were collected from a donor over 35 with multiple myeloma.

This clonotype was seen at least ten times. This chain joins TRBV20-1 and TRBJ1-1; 10 bases are a match to TRBD1. V trimming: 4 bases; J trimming: 4 bases; junction bases outside the gene matches: 3. Germline V gene lookup returns CDR1 DFQATT and CDR2 SNEGSKA (reference sequence). The CDR3 covers 13 residues. The chain's CDR3 is CSAIDRGLTEAFF. Here the CDR3 DNA reads TGCAGTGCTATCGACAGGGGGCTCACTGAAGCTTTCTTT.

This clonotype was recorded at least ten times. The rearrangement uses TRBV11-2 and TRBJ2-1; D not resolved. With 0 bases removed from V and 7 bases from J, the gap between germline ends came to 10 bases. This CDR3 spans 14 amino acids. CDR1 is SGHAT, CDR2 FQNNGV, per germline. The CDR3 bases are TGTGCCAGCAGCTTAGATCGGGTATCGAATGAGCAGTTCTTC. It translates to CASSLDRVSNEQFF.

This clonotype was picked up a small number of times. The rearrangement joins TRBV6-6 to TRBJ2-2, with unresolved D. The CDR3 length is 14 residues. CDR1 and CDR2 from the germline V gene are MNHNY and SVGAGI (reference sequence). The V and J ends lost 8 bases and 0 bases respectively, with 10 bases between them. CDR3 nucleotide sequence: TGTGCCAGCGGGCGGTCCGCGAACACCGGGGAGCTGTTTTTT. Protein: CASGRSANTGELFF.

At least ten counts were recorded for this clonotype. V and J are TRBV3-1 and TRBJ1-2; 10 bases are shared with TRBD1. The CDR3 contains 14 residues. The germline gives CDR1 LGHDT, CDR2 YNNKEL (reference sequence). Trimming cost V 4 bases and J 4 bases; bases outside gene matches: 3. The CDR3, as DNA: TGTGCCAGCAGCCTGGGGACAGGGGTCTATGGCTACACCTTC. It encodes CASSLGTGVYGYTF.

The rearrangement links TRBV25-1 to TRBJ2-2, with no clear D. The CDR3 sequence is 14 residues long. V lost 7 bases to trimming and J lost 1 base, with 10 bases between them. Germline V gives CDR1 MGHDK, CDR2 SYGVNS. As DNA, the CDR3 is TGTGCCAGCACCGGACGAAGGAACACCGGGGAGCTGTTTTTT. It translates to CASTGRRNTGELFF.

Regarding this clonotype: This is likely an artifact of a read error, given a far larger clone one base away. The chain links TRBV7-9 to TRBJ2-1, with D unresolved. Germline loops: CDR1 SEHNR, CDR2 FQNEAQ (reference sequence). Deletions cut 5 bases from V and 6 bases from J, with 8 bases between. This CDR3 has 12 residues. CDR3: CASSADFNEQFF. CDR3 bases: TGTGCCAGCAGCGCCGACTTCAATGAGCAGTTCTTC.

This clonotype was recorded at least ten times. The V gene is TRBV4-1, the J gene TRBJ2-1; D not certain. Trimming took off 4 bases at V and 0 bases at J, with 13 bases between the two ends. The germline V gene encodes CDR1 MGHRA and CDR2 YSYEKL. The CDR3 contains 16 residues. The DNA of the CDR3 is TGCGCCAGCAGCCCGTACCGACCGCGCTCCTACAATGAGCAGTTCTTC. This sequence encodes CASSPYRPRSYNEQFF.

This clonotype was seen ten or more times. J is TRBJ2-1 and V is TRBV4-1; 13 bases agree with TRBD2. V lost 4 bases, J lost 6 bases, and 3 bases stayed unmatched. The CDR3 covers 15 residues. Germline CDR1 reads MGHRA; CDR2 reads YSYEKL. The CDR3 loop is CASSRTSGSTNEQFF. The CDR3 region has the DNA TGCGCCAGCAGCCGGACTAGCGGGAGTACCAATGAGCAGTTCTTC.

At least ten counts were recorded for this clonotype. The J gene is TRBJ2-3, the V gene TRBV2, with TRBD1 matching over 10 bases. The J segment lost 0 bases and the V segment lost 2 bases, leaving 11 bases of the junction unmatched. The CDR3 sequence is 19 residues long. Germline V gene sequence: CDR1 SNHLY, CDR2 FYNNEI. CDR3 protein: CASSETPGQGSRSTDTQYF. The CDR3 DNA reads TGTGCCAGCAGTGAAACCCCGGGACAGGGGAGTCGGAGCACAGATACGCAGTATTTT.

This clonotype was found many times. The genes are TRBV12-3 or TRBV12-4 and TRBJ2-1; TRBD2 aligns across 10 bases. J lost 3 bases, V lost 6 bases, and 5 bases had no gene match. The length of the CDR3 is 15 residues. The CDR3 coding sequence is TGTGCCAGCAGCCTAGCGGGAGCCTACTACAATGAGCAGTTCTTC. This encodes CASSLAGAYYNEQFF.

Details on this clonotype: This may stem from a read error, because a much larger clone lies one nucleotide away. The chain links TRBV29-1 to TRBJ2-3; possible D gene TRBD1, 5 bases. The CDR3 loop spans 13 amino acids. The germline V gene encodes CDR1 SQVTM and CDR2 ANQGSEA. Trimming stripped 1 base from V and 6 bases from J, with 11 bases between. CDR3 sequence reads: CSVEGPGMDTQYF. The CDR3 DNA sequence: TGCAGCGTTGAAGGTCCAGGGATGGATACGCAGTATTTT.

This clonotype was detected many times. The rearrangement joins TRBV3-1 to TRBJ2-5; D call uncertain. Germline CDR1 is LGHDT and CDR2 is YNNKEL (reference sequence). The CDR3 runs 14 residues. V gave up 1 base and J gave up 4 bases, with 10 bases separating them. The chain's CDR3 is CASSQGYGGETQYF. The CDR3 DNA reads TGTGCCAGCAGCCAAGGCTATGGTGGAGAGACCCAGTACTTC.

The table lists this clonotype with a few counts. A single base separates this from a much larger clone, so it may be a read error. The rearrangement joins TRBV6-6 to TRBJ1-1, with a possible D match to TRBD1 (5 bases). The ends were cut back, 0 bases at V and 4 bases at J, with 15 bases in the middle. CDR1 MNHNY and CDR2 SVGAGI come from the germline V gene (reference sequence). The length of the CDR3 is 16 residues. The CDR3 is CASSYSIGQQITEAFF. CDR3 bases: TGTGCCAGCAGTTACTCGATAGGACAACAGATCACTGAAGCTTTCTTT.

This clonotype was seen at least ten times. One junction end disagrees with the germline gene, perhaps due to a read error. V usage is TRBV5-1 and J usage is TRBJ1-1; D might be TRBD1 (6 bases). This CDR3 comprises 15 residues. The germline gives CDR1 SGHRS, CDR2 YFSETQ. Here the CDR3 reads CASRLGYTQGTEAFF. As DNA, the CDR3 is TGCGCCAGCAGGTTGGGGTACACACAGGGCACTGAAGCTTTCTTT.

The chain is built from TRBV25-1 and TRBJ1-5, with 8 bases that match TRBD1. V was clipped by 3 bases and J by 0 bases; unmatched bases: 4. The CDR3 is 16 amino acids. Germline CDR1 MGHDK, CDR2 SYGVNS. Here the CDR3 reads CASSDSGTGSNQPQHF. CDR3 DNA: TGTGCCAGCAGTGACTCCGGGACAGGTAGCAATCAGCCCCAGCATTTT.